This T cell receptor beta chain was sequenced during a study of T-cell reconstitution after alpha-beta-depleted transplantation in children. This clonotype was observed a handful of times. Preparation of the TCRbeta library was carried out with unique molecular identifiers. TCRdb passed the PCR reads through MiXCR, listing each CDR3 protein once. The sample consists of a few hundred thousand distinct CDR3 sequences, approximately 41% of them appearing once. Germline V gives CDR1 DFQATT, CDR2 SNEGSKA (reference sequence). The CDR3 length is 16 residues. V lost 1 base and J lost 2; bases outside the gene matches: 10.

This sequence originates from a girl aged 2-10 years with aplastic anemia, due to receive a stem cell transplant. This chain uses TRBV20-1 with TRBJ2-5; 7 nucleotides line up with TRBD1. The specimen comprised PBMCs, sampled before TCRalphabeta/CD19-depleted stem cell transplant. CDR3 nucleotides: TGCAGTGCTAGAGCCAAGGACAGGCCCCTACAAGAGACCCAGTACTTC. Its protein is CSARAKDRPLQETQYF.